Given below is one T cell receptor (beta chain) in context. Its specificity is not known. The entirety of the isolated RNA underwent reverse transcription, so expressed TCRB transcripts were sequenced. Sequencing was performed with immunoSEQ multiplex PCR; in TCRdb, only in-frame clones are kept and a portion is missing. The sample lists approximately 170,000 clones; approximately 9% were seen once. The sample comes from a study of beta chain features in type 1 diabetes. Study at large: When patients were set against healthy donors, age, gender and cell yields were similar. Broader study findings: Shorter templates may be favored by PCR, equally so in patients and controls. Type 1 diabetes patients showed fewer insertions and more deletions at VDJ junctions.

The CDR3 covers 14 residues. Germline V CDR1 and CDR2: SGHTA, FQGNSA. The ends were cut back, 3 bases at V and 6 bases at J, with 15 bases in the middle. The TCR sequence derives from a woman in her late teens or twenties in good health. The chain is built from TRBV7-2 and TRBJ2-7, with D perhaps TRBD1 (5 bases). Sample: central memory CD4+ T cells from blood. The CDR3 DNA sequence: TGTGCCAGCAGCTTTTCTTTTACAGGTTTCGAGCAGTACTTC. Its protein product is CASSFSFTGFEQYF.